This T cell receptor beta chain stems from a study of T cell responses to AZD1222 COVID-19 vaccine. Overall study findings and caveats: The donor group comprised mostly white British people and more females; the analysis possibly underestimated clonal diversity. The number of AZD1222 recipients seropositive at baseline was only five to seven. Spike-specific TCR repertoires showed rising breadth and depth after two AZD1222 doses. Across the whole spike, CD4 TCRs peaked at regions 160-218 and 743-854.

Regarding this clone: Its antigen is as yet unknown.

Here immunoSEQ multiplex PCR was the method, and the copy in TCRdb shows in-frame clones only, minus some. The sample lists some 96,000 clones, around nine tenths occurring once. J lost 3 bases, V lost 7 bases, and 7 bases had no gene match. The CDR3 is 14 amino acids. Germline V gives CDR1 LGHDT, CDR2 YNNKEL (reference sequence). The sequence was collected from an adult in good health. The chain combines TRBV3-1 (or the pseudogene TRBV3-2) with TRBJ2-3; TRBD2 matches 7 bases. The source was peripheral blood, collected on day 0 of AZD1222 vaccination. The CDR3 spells CASTLGLVTDTQYF. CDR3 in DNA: TGTGCCAGCACCCTAGGACTAGTGACAGATACGCAGTATTTT.